Below are 10 T cell receptor beta chains sequenced from a single sample in a study of blood T cell repertoires in COVID-19. The assay was immunoSEQ multiplex PCR, and TCRdb's table has in-frame clones only and misses some. This table holds around 120,000 clones, about three quarters found once. Sequenced input: peripheral blood. All receptors derive from a man aged 80 or over with acute or convalescent COVID-19.

This rearrangement joins TRBV19 to TRBJ1-5, with TRBD1 matching 9 bases. CDR3 size: 15 residues. Unmatched junction bases numbered 9, after V lost 7 bases and J lost 5 bases. CDR1 LNHDA and CDR2 SQIVND come from the germline V gene (reference sequence). DNA for the CDR3: TGTGCCAGTACCGCCAGGACAGGGGTCTATCAGCCCCAGCATTTT. It is translated as CASTARTGVYQPQHF.

This clone was found many times. The chain is built from TRBV7-2 and TRBJ1-1, with 7 bases that match TRBD1. The CDR3 length is 14 residues. V was clipped by 6 bases and J by 6 bases; unmatched bases: 10. Germline V gene sequence: CDR1 SGHTA, CDR2 FQGNSA. The CDR3 DNA reads as TGTGCCAGCAGTCGAGACAGGGTTTCCCCTGAAGCTTTCTTT. Protein sequence: CASSRDRVSPEAFF.

The chain combines TRBV29-1 with TRBJ1-1; 9 nucleotides match TRBD1. The CDR3 runs 13 residues. Looked up from germline, CDR1 is SQVTM and CDR2 is ANQGSEA. After removal of 5 bases from V and 5 bases from J, the junction contained 6 bases not matched to a gene. The CDR3 here is CSVTRQGGTEAFF. The CDR3 DNA is TGCAGCGTTACTAGACAGGGGGGGACTGAAGCTTTCTTT.

V is TRBV4-3 and J is TRBJ2-7; 11 bases are shared with TRBD2. Germline trimming cut 0 bases from V and 4 bases from J; bases unmatched to any gene: 2. CDR1 and CDR2 from the germline V gene are LGHNA and YSLEER. CDR3 length: 15 amino acids. The DNA for the CDR3 is TGCGCCAGCAGCCAAGATCCTAGCGGGAGGTACGAGCAGTACTTC. Amino acid sequence: CASSQDPSGRYEQYF.

This clone appeared once. V usage is TRBV30 and J usage is TRBJ1-5; 7 positions agree with TRBD1. Per the germline V gene, CDR1 is GTSNPN and CDR2 is SVGIG (reference sequence). The CDR3 runs 12 residues. With 7 bases clipped from V and 7 bases from J, the junction kept 7 bases outside the gene matches. CDR3 bases: TGTGCCTATCTGCAGGGGGGACAGCCCCAGCATTTT. Its protein product is CAYLQGGQPQHF.

The rearrangement links TRBV3-1 (or the pseudogene TRBV3-2) to TRBJ2-1; weak D call: TRBD2 (6 bases). The germline CDR1 and CDR2 sequences are LGHDT and YNNKEL (reference sequence). Between the trimmed V and J ends, which lost 5 bases and 6 bases, there was a span of 8 bases. The CDR3 has 12 residues. This CDR3 reads CASSFGGNEQFF. The CDR3 region has the DNA TGTGCCAGCAGCTTCGGGGGCAATGAGCAGTTCTTC.

This chain uses TRBV6-5 with TRBJ1-1; 8 positions match TRBD1. The ends lost 5 bases at V and 5 bases at J; junction bases unmatched: 7. The germline V gene encodes CDR1 MNHEY and CDR2 SVGAGI. The CDR3 totals 14 residues. The CDR3 sequence: CASSPGTGLTEAFF. The CDR3, as DNA: TGTGCCAGCAGTCCCGGGACAGGTTTGACTGAAGCTTTCTTT.

V and J are TRBV29-1 and TRBJ2-1; D is uncertain. The CDR3 runs 13 residues. Germline V gene data show CDR1 as SQVTM and CDR2 as ANQGSEA. With 3 bases removed from V and 3 bases from J, the gap between germline ends came to 9 bases. The CDR3 sequence: CSVDSDNYNEQFF. CDR3 nucleotides: TGCAGCGTTGACTCAGATAACTACAATGAGCAGTTCTTC.

In this sample, this clone turned up once. The chain recombines TRBV2 with TRBJ2-3; a weak D match, TRBD2 (5 bases). CDR1 SNHLY and CDR2 FYNNEI come from the germline V gene. Trimming removed 7 bases from V and 0 bases from J, with 8 bases in between. The CDR3 runs to 13 residues. Here the CDR3 reads CASMRTSTDTQYF. The CDR3 DNA reads as TGTGCCAGCATGCGGACTAGCACAGATACGCAGTATTTT.

The chain is built from TRBV28 and TRBJ1-5; maybe TRBD1 (6 bases). The CDR3 has 15 residues. Trimming removed 8 bases at V and 7 bases at J, with 21 bases between. The germline V gene has CDR1 MDHEN and CDR2 SYDVKM. As DNA, the CDR3 is TGTGCCAGCGGACCTCAGGGGACGACAGACCAGCCCCAGCATTTT. It yields the protein CASGPQGTTDQPQHF.